Listed below are T cell receptor beta chains from one sample, sequenced in a study of cytomegalovirus exposure and HLA in healthy donors. Measured with immunoSEQ multiplex PCR; TCRdb has only the in-frame clones, and not every one. Among 250,000 to 350,000 clones listed, 72% were seen once. The sample taken for sequencing was PBMCs. These receptors were taken from a female donor in good health and CMV-seronegative. Both conserved end residues are part of each CDR3. The D gene is left open where the match is weak. Clone size is given for some rows only: seen once, a few or many times, or a class if the clone is expanded.

clone_size	j_call	d_call	v_call	cdr3_aa	cdr3_nt
.	TRBJ2-3	.	TRBV14	CASSQLGWSQYF	TGTGCCAGCAGCCAACTGGGCTGGTCGCAGTATTTT
.	TRBJ2-3	TRBD1	TRBV7-6	CASSGQGAADTQYF	TGTGCCAGCAGCGGACAGGGGGCGGCGGATACGCAGTATTTT
.	TRBJ2-1	.	TRBV5-1	CASSLPSGDYNEQFF	TGCGCCAGCAGCTTGCCCAGCGGAGACTACAATGAGCAGTTCTTC
.	TRBJ2-2	TRBD1	TRBV7-8	CASSQRGPWVAETGELFF	TGTGCCAGCAGCCAAAGGGGGCCCTGGGTAGCAGAAACCGGGGAGCTGTTTTTT
once	TRBJ2-7	.	TRBV7-9	CASSPRDYEQYF	TGTGCCAGCAGCCCGCGGGACTACGAGCAGTACTTC
.	TRBJ1-2	TRBD1	TRBV6-5	CASSTGQGRNYGYTF	TGTGCCAGCAGCACTGGACAGGGACGTAACTATGGCTACACCTTC
.	TRBJ2-1	TRBD2	TRBV4-2	CASSHGLAIGADEQFF	TGTGCCAGCAGCCATGGACTAGCGATAGGGGCCGATGAGCAGTTCTTC
.	TRBJ2-2	.	TRBV7-2	CASSFRTTNTGELFF	TGTGCCAGCAGCTTCAGGACTACGAACACCGGGGAGCTGTTTTTT
.	TRBJ2-7	.	TRBV6-1	CASSGGETYEQYF	TGTGCCAGCTCTGGCGGGGAAACCTACGAGCAGTACTTC
.	TRBJ1-5	.	TRBV2	CASNLQGSNQPQHF	TGTGCCAGCAACCTGCAGGGGAGCAATCAGCCCCAGCATTTT
.	TRBJ1-1	.	TRBV7-9	CASSFGGVNTEAFF	TGTGCCAGCAGCTTTGGCGGAGTAAACACTGAAGCTTTCTTT
.	TRBJ1-6	.	TRBV6-6	CASRIHTVDNSPLHF	TGTGCCAGCAGAATTCATACAGTAGATAATTCACCCCTCCACTTT
.	TRBJ1-1	.	TRBV11-3	CASSLTRNTEAFF	TGTGCCAGCAGCCTAACTCGGAACACTGAAGCTTTCTTT
.	TRBJ1-2	.	TRBV6-5	CASKGPMDSPYGYTF	TGTGCCAGCAAAGGCCCCATGGACAGCCCATATGGCTACACCTTC
.	TRBJ1-1	.	TRBV9	CASSAIQGNTEAFF	TGTGCCAGCAGCGCCATACAGGGGAACACTGAAGCTTTCTTT
.	TRBJ2-2	.	TRBV21-1	CASSSGTKAQTHSGELFF	TGTGCCAGCAGCTCGGGGACAAAGGCGCAGACTCATAGCGGGGAGCTGTTTTTT
few	TRBJ2-7	.	TRBV10-3	CAIAFGGAGGSYEQYF	TGTGCCATCGCCTTTGGGGGGGCAGGGGGCAGCTACGAGCAGTACTTC
once	TRBJ2-3	TRBD2	TRBV2	CASIGGLAGGTDTQYF	TGTGCCAGCATCGGGGGACTAGCGGGAGGCACAGATACGCAGTATTTT
few	TRBJ2-1	TRBD2	TRBV28	CASSGGGAGGPYEQFF	TGTGCCAGCAGTGGGGGAGGAGCGGGAGGGCCCTATGAGCAGTTCTTC
.	TRBJ2-6	.	TRBV30	CAWSAKGAISGANVLTF	TGTGCCTGGAGTGCGAAAGGAGCAATCTCTGGGGCCAACGTCCTGACTTTC
few	TRBJ2-7	.	TRBV27	CASSRDTGAYEQYF	TGTGCCAGCAGCCGGGACACCGGGGCCTACGAGCAGTACTTC
.	TRBJ2-7	TRBD1	TRBV19	CASSIPGQVYEQYF	TGTGCCAGTAGTATCCCGGGACAGGTCTACGAGCAGTACTTC
.	TRBJ1-1	TRBD1	TRBV10-3	CARTGSGTFF	TGTGCCAGGACAGGGTCCGGCACTTTCTTT
.	TRBJ2-2	.	TRBV11-3	CASSWGGQLNTGELFF	TGTGCCAGCAGCTGGGGGGGGCAGCTAAACACCGGGGAGCTGTTTTTT
.	TRBJ1-1	.	TRBV20-1	CSARDNEAFF	TGCAGTGCTAGAGATAATGAAGCTTTCTTT
.	TRBJ2-7	TRBD1	TRBV10-1	CASSPGTAFSYEQYF	TGCGCCAGCAGCCCCGGGACAGCCTTCTCCTACGAGCAGTACTTC
.	TRBJ2-6	.	TRBV27	CASSLESPGKSSGANVLTF	TGTGCCAGCAGTTTAGAGTCCCCAGGAAAATCCTCTGGGGCCAACGTCCTGACTTTC
few	TRBJ2-7	TRBD2	TRBV5-4	CASSQGRGGTYEQYF	TGTGCCAGCAGCCAAGGGCGGGGGGGCACCTACGAGCAGTACTTC
.	TRBJ1-4	.	TRBV7-9	CASSFRHTTNEKLFF	TGTGCCAGCAGCTTCCGACACACAACTAATGAAAAACTGTTTTTT
.	TRBJ2-7	TRBD2	TRBV7-9	CASSLVTSSYEQYF	TGTGCCAGCAGCTTAGTGACTAGCAGCTACGAGCAGTACTTC
.	TRBJ2-5	.	TRBV7-8	CASSLARQETQYF	TGTGCCAGCAGCTTAGCACGGCAAGAGACCCAGTACTTC
.	TRBJ1-5	.	TRBV30	CAWSTGLSNQPQHF	TGTGCCTGGAGCACAGGGTTGAGCAATCAGCCCCAGCATTTT
few	TRBJ2-7	TRBD1	TRBV4-1	CASSQHRGEALEQYF	TGCGCCAGCAGCCAACACAGGGGGGAGGCTCTCGAGCAGTACTTC
.	TRBJ1-1	.	TRBV7-2	CASSPGLLNTEAFF	TGTGCCAGCAGCCCCGGACTGCTGAACACTGAAGCTTTCTTT
.	TRBJ2-5	TRBD2	TRBV7-2	CASSASGKRQETQYF	TGTGCCAGCAGCGCTAGCGGGAAGAGGCAAGAGACCCAGTACTTC
.	TRBJ2-3	.	TRBV6-1	CASRNNFRDKAQYF	TGTGCCAGCAGAAACAATTTCCGGGACAAAGCGCAGTATTTT
few	TRBJ2-7	TRBD1	TRBV28	CASSSGQSYEQYF	TGTGCCAGCAGTTCGGGACAGAGCTACGAGCAGTACTTC
.	TRBJ2-2	TRBD1	TRBV4-1	CASSLKGQGTGELFF	TGCGCCAGCAGCCTGAAAGGACAGGGGACCGGGGAGCTGTTTTTT
once	TRBJ1-5	.	TRBV19	CASSPGNGHQPQHF	TGTGCCAGTAGTCCAGGGAACGGGCATCAGCCCCAGCATTTT
.	TRBJ1-1	TRBD1	TRBV30	CAGGRQGAEAFF	TGTGCCGGGGGCCGACAGGGCGCTGAAGCTTTCTTT
.	TRBJ2-1	TRBD2	TRBV7-8	CASSFVLGSGSTNEQFF	TGTGCCAGCAGCTTCGTGTTGGGTAGCGGGAGTACCAATGAGCAGTTCTTC